This entry is about one T cell receptor beta chain. The sample comes from a study of cytomegalovirus exposure and HLA in healthy donors. The CDR3 length is 13 residues. CDR1 SGHTA and CDR2 FQGTGA come from the germline V gene. Trimming removed 5 bases at V and 8 bases at J, with 13 bases between. The study ran its PCR with 60 Vbeta and 13 Jbeta primers. Method: immunoSEQ multiplex PCR; TCRdb's copy keeps in-frame clones and lacks some. The table lists 90,000 to 150,000 clones, over 65% of them singletons. The sample taken for sequencing was PBMCs. The receptor's source is a woman aged 25 to 45 in good health and CMV-seropositive. The rearrangement joins TRBV7-3 to TRBJ2-1; possibly TRBD1 for D (6 bases). The CDR3 here is CASSPRGWDEQFF. CDR3 in DNA: TGTGCCAGCAGCCCGAGGGGGTGGGATGAGCAGTTCTTC.